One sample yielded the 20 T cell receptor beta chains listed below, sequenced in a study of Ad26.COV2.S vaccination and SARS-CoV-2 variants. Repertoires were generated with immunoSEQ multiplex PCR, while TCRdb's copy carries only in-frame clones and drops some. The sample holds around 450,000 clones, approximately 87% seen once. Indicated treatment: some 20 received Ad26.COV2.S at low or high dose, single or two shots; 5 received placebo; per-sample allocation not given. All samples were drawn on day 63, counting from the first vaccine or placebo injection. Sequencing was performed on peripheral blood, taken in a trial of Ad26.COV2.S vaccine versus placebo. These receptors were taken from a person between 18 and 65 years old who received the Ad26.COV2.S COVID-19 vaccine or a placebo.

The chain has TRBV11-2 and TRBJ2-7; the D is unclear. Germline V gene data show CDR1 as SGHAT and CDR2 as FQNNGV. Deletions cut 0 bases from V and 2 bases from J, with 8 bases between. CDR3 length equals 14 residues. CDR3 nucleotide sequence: TGTGCCAGCAGCTTAGAATCCAGGACCTACGAGCAGTACTTC. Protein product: CASSLESRTYEQYF.

The CDR3 region is CSVGRTDTQYF. CDR3 DNA sequence: TGCAGCGTGGGACGCACAGATACGCAGTATTTT. The rearrangement joins TRBV29-1 to TRBJ2-3; D assignment may be TRBD1 or TRBD2 (5 bases each). This CDR3 has 11 residues. Trimming cost V 6 bases and J 1 base, with 5 bases left between them. In germline, CDR1 is SQVTM, CDR2 ANQGSEA.

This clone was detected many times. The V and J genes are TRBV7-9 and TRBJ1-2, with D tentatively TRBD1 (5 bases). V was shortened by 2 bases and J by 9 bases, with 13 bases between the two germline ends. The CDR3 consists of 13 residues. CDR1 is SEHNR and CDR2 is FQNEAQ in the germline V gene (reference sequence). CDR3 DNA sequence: TGTGCCAGCAGCTTAAATCCAGGGAACCGCTACACCTTC. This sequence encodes CASSLNPGNRYTF.

CDR3 protein: CASSYGQGLLFSSPLHF. The CDR3 region has the DNA TGTGCCAGCAGTTACGGGCAGGGGCTGCTATTCAGTTCACCCCTCCACTTT. The chain recombines TRBV6-2 or TRBV6-3 with TRBJ1-6, with D possibly being TRBD1 (6 bases). CDR3 size: 17 residues. The V end was cut by 2 bases, the J end by 9 bases, with 20 bases between. The V gene's germline CDR1 is MNHEY and CDR2 SVGEGT.

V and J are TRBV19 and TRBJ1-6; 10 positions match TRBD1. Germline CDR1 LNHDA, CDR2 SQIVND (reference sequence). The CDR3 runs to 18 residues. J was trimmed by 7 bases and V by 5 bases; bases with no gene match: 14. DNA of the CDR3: TGTGCCAGTAGTGTGCGGGGGGGGACAGGGGAGCGGAATTCACCCCTCCACTTT. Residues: CASSVRGGTGERNSPLHF.

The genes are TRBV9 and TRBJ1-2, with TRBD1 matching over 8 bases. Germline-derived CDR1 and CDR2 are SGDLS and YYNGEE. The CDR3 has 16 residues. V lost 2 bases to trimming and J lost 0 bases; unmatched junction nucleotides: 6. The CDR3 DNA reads TGTGCCAGCAGCGTCAACAGGGGGAGAGCTAACTATGGCTACACCTTC. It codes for CASSVNRGRANYGYTF.

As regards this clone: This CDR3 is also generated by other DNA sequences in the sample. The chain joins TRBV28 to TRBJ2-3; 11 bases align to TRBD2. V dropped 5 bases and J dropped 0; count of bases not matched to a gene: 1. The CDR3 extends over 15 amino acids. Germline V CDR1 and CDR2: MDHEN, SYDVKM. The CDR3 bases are TGTGCCAGCAGTCTAGCGGGGGGAAGCACAGATACGCAGTATTTT. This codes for CASSLAGGSTDTQYF.

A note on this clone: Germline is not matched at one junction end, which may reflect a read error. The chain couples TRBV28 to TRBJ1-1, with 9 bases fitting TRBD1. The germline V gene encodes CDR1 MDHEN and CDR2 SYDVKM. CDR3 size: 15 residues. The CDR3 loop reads CASRRRQGVKTEAFF. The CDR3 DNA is TGTGCCAGCAGGCGAAGACAGGGGGTGAAGACTGAAGCTTTCTTT.

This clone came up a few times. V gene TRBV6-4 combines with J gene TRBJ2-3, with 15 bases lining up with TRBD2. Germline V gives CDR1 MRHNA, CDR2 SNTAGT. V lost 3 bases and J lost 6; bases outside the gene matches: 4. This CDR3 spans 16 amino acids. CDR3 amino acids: CASSEGLAGGIDTQYF. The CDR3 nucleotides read TGTGCCAGCAGTGAAGGACTAGCGGGGGGGATTGATACGCAGTATTTT.

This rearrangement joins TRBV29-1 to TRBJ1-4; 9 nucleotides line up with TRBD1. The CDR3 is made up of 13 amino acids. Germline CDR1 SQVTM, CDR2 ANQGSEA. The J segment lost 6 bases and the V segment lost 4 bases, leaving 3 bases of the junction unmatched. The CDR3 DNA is TGCAGCGTTGCCGGGACAGGGTATGAAAAACTGTTTTTT. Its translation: CSVAGTGYEKLFF. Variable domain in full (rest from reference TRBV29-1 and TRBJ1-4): SAVISQKPSRDICQRGTSLTIQCQVDSQVTMMFWYRQQPGQSLTLIATANQGSEATYESGFVIDKFPISRPNLTFSTLTVSNMSPEDSSIYLCSVAGTGYEKLFFGSGTQLSVL.

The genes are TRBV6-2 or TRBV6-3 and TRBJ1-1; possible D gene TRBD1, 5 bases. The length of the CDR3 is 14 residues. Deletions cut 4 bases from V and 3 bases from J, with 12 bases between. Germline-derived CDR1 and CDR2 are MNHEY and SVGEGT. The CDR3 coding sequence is TGTGCCAGCAGTTTCGGTGGCAGGGACACTGAAGCTTTCTTT. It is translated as CASSFGGRDTEAFF.

For the CDR3, the DNA is TGTGCCAGCAGCTTAGAGGGCAGGGACTACAATGAGCAGTTCTTC. Amino acid sequence: CASSLEGRDYNEQFF. The chain has TRBV7-6 and TRBJ2-1, with D perhaps TRBD1 (5 bases). V was trimmed by 1 base and J by 3 bases, leaving 10 bases between them. CDR3 length: 15 residues. Germline V gives CDR1 SGHVS, CDR2 FNYEAQ. The full variable domain, in which reference TRBV7-6 and TRBJ2-1 provide the parts outside the CDR3, is GAGVSQSPRYKVTKRGQDVALRCDPISGHVSLYWYRQALGQGPEFLTYFNYEAQQDKSGLPNDRFSAERPEGSISTLTIQRTEQRDSAMYRCASSLEGRDYNEQFFGPGTRLTVL.

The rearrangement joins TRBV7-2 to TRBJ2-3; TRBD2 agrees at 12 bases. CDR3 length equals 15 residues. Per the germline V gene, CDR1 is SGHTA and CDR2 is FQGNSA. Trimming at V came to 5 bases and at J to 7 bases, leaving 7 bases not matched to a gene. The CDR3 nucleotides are TGTGCCAGCAGCCGTCTAGCGGGGGGGGAAAATACGCAGTATTTT. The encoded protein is CASSRLAGGENTQYF.

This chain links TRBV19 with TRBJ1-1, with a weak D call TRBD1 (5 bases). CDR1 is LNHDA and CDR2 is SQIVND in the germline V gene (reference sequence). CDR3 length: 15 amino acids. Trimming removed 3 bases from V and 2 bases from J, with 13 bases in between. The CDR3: CASSILGRGNTEAFF. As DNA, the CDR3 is TGTGCCAGTAGTATCCTGGGGAGGGGAAACACTGAAGCTTTCTTT.

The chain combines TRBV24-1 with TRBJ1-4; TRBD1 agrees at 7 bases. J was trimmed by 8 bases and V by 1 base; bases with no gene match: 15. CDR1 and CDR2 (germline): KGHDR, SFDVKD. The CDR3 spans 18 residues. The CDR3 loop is CATSDLLTGASGEEKLFF. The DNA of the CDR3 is TGTGCCACCAGTGATTTATTAACAGGGGCGTCCGGGGAGGAAAAACTGTTTTTT.

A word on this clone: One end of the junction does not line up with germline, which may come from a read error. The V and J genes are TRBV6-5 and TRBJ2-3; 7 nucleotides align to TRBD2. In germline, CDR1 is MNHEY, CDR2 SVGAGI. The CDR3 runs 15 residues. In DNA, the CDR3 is TGTGCCAGCAGAACCGGACTAGGGTTTATAGATACGCAGTGTTTT. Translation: CASRTGLGFIDTQCF.

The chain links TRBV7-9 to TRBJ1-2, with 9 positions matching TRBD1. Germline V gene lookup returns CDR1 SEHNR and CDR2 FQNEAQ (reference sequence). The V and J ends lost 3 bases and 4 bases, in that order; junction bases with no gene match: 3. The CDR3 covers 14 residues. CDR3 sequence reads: CASSLGTGTYGYTF. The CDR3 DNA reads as TGTGCCAGCAGCTTGGGGACAGGGACCTATGGCTACACCTTC.

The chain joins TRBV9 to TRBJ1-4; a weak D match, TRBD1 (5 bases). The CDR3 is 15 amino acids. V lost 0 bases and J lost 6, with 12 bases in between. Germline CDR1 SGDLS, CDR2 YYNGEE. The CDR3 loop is CASSVGSGTHEKLFF. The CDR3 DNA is TGTGCCAGCAGCGTAGGGTCAGGGACTCATGAAAAACTGTTTTTT.

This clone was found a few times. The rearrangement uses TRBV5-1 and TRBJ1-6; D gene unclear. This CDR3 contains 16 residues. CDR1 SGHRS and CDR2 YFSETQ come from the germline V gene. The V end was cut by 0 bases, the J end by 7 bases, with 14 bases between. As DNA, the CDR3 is TGCGCCAGCAGCTTGGGGCAAGGTGGTGGGAATTCACCCCTCCACTTT. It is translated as CASSLGQGGGNSPLHF.

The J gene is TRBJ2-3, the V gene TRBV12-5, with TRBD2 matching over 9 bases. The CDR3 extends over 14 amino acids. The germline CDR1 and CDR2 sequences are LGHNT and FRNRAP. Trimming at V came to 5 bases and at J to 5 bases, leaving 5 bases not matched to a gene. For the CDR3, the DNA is TGTGCTAGTGGTCTCGGGACTAGCCAAGATACGCAGTATTTT. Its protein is CASGLGTSQDTQYF.